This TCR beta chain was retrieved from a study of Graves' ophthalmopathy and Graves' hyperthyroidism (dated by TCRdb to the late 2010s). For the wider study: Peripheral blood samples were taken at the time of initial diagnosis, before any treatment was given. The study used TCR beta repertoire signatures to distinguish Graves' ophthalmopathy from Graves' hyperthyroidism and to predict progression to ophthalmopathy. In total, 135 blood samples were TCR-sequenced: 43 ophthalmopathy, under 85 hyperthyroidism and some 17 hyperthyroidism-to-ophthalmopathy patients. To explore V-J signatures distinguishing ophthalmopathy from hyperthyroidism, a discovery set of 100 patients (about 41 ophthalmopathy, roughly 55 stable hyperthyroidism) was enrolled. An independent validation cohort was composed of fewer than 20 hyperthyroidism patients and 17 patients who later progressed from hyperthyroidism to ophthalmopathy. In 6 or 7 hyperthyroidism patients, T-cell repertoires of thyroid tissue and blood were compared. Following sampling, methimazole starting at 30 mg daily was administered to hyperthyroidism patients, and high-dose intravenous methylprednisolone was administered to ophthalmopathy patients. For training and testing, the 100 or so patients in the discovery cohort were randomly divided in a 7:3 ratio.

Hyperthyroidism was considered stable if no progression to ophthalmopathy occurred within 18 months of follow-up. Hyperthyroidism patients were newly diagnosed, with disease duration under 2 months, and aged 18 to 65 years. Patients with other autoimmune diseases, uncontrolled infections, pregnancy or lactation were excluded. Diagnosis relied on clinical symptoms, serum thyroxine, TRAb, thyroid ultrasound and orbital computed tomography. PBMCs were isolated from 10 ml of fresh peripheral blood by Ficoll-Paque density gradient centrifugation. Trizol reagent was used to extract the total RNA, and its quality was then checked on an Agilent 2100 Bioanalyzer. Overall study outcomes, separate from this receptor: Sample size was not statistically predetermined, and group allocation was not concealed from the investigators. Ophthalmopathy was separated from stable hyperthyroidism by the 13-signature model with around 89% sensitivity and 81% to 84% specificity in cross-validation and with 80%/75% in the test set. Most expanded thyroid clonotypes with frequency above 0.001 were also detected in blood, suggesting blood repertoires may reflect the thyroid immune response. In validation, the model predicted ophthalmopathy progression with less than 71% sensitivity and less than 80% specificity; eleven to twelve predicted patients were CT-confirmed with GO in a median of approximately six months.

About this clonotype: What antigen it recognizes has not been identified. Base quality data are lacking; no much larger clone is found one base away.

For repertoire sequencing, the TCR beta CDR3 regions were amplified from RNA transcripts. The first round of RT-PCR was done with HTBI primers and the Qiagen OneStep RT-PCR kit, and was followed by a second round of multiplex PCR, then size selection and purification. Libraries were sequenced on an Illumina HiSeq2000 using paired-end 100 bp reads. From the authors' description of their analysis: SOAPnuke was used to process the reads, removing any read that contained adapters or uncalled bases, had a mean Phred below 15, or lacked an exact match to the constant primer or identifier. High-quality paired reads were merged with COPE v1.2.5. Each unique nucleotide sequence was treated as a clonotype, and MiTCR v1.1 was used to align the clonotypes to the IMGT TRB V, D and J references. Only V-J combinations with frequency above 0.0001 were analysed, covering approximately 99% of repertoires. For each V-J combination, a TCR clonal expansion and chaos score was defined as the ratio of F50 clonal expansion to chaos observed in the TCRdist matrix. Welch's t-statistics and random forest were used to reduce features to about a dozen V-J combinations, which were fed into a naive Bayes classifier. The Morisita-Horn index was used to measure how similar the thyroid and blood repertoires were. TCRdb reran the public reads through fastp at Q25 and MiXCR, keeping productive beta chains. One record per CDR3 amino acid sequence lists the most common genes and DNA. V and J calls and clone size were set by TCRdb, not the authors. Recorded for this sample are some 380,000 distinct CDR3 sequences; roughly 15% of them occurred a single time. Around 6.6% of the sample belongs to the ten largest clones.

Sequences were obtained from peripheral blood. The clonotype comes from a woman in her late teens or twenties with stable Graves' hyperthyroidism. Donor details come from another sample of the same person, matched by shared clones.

Read as DNA, the sequence is TGCAGTGCTAGAGTAGCGGGAGTGGTAGAGACCCAGTACTTC. It encodes CSARVAGVVETQYF. Recombination joined TRBV20-1 with TRBJ2-5; 9 bases in the junction line up with TRBD2. The CDR3 measures 14 amino acids from cysteine to phenylalanine. The only DNA kept is the CDR3, 42 bases in frame from the first base. CDR1 DFQATT and CDR2 SNEGSKA are derived from the germline V gene (reference sequence). V and J are trimmed by 1 base and 4 bases, and the gene matches miss 4 bases of the junction.